This entry concerns a single T cell receptor (beta chain). Its antigen has not been determined. Base qualities are not provided; no much larger clone lies one nucleotide away. The V end gives up 4 bases and the J end 2 bases, leaving 4 bases in the junction not matched to a gene. Reading from cysteine to phenylalanine, the CDR3 counts 15 amino acids. Kept here is only the CDR3 DNA, which spans 45 bases and is read in frame from base 1. The CDR1 and CDR2 encoded by the germline V gene are MNHEY and SVGEGT. The source of the sample is a study of CD8 T cells in ankylosing spondylitis (dated 2017 in TCRdb). In terms of the full investigation: T cell receptor beta repertoires were profiled in healthy donors and ankylosing spondylitis patients so that disease-linked TCR variants could be found. The full study cohort was made up of 25 ankylosing spondylitis patients and approximately 100 healthy donors. Peripheral blood was sampled, and synovial fluid was additionally collected from ankylosing spondylitis patients. The full study reports these points: The disease-linked clones were reported as significantly enriched in matched synovial fluid samples from ankylosing spondylitis patients. Some of the motif variants had been reported before in the synovial fluid and blood of reactive arthritis patients, a finding that suggests common disease-initiation mechanisms. Blood from ankylosing spondylitis patients appeared to be characterized by a TCR beta motif composed of eight highly homologous amino acid variants. In peripheral blood, the disease-linked clones were found at relatively low frequencies and had a CD8+ phenotype.

The instrument was an Illumina HiSeq 2500. TCR beta libraries were prepared by quantitative 5'-RACE with molecular barcodes. As for the original processing: A new computational method based on a probabilistic model of VDJ rearrangement was used to identify disease-linked TCR variants. TCRdb itself trimmed the public reads at Q25 with fastp, ran MiXCR and retained productive beta chains. Identical CDR3 proteins give one entry, which carries the most common genes and DNA. TCRdb assigned the V and J calls; the authors' analysis was not used. Recorded for this sample are under 200,000 distinct CDR3 sequences; about an eighth of them occurred a single time. The ten largest account for more than 9.5% of the sample.

Rearrangement joined TRBV6-2 or TRBV6-3 to TRBJ2-1; 8 bases in the junction line up with TRBD1. The sequence was obtained from a female donor with ankylosing spondylitis or in good health (not recorded which). Input material: blood, either unsorted or a sorted T cell fraction (not recorded which). The CDR3 corresponds to CASSFTGGTYNEQFF. Here is the DNA: TGTGCCAGCAGTTTTACAGGGGGTACCTACAATGAGCAGTTCTTC.